The 14 T cell receptor beta chains reported below all come from one sample, sequenced in a study of CD8+CD57+ T cells in acquired aplastic anemia. CDR3 and TCR beta VDJ profiling relied on genomic DNA as the template. TCRdb used MiXCR to reprocess the reads, holding one entry per CDR3 protein. The sample consists of 200,000 to 300,000 distinct CDR3 sequences, about 80% of them appearing once. The authors sequenced patients whose flow cytometry had shown CD8+CD57+ cell expansion. Sequencing was done on a sample of sorted CD4+, CD8+, or CD8+CD57+ T cells (not recorded which) from PBMCs. The receptors derive from a human donor with aplastic anemia.

The V gene is TRBV6-5, the J gene TRBJ2-7; unclear D gene. From germline, CDR1 is MNHEY and CDR2 SVGAGI. Trimming removed 6 bases from V and 9 bases from J, with 27 bases in between. This CDR3 has 16 amino acids. For the CDR3, the DNA is TGTGCCAGCAGCCAAGATCGGAGACCCCCCGCAGATACGCAGTACGTC. Translation: CASSQDRRPPADTQYV.

The chain recombines TRBV2 with TRBJ2-1; TRBD1 agrees at 7 bases. Trimming took 4 bases from V and 6 from J; bases not matched to a gene: 3. CDR1 and CDR2 (germline): SNHLY, FYNNEI. The CDR3 is 13 residues long. This CDR3 is CASSGQGVNEQFF. For the CDR3, the DNA is TGTGCCAGCAGTGGTCAGGGGGTCAATGAGCAGTTCTTC.

Concerning this clonotype: The conserved phenylalanine or tryptophan normally closing the CDR3 is absent here, so this likely arose from a read error. The DNA is left out, because the CDR3 cannot be placed on it with certainty; the CDR3 is given as TCRdb lists it. The V call is TRBV7-8, the J call TRBJ1-1. The CDR3 is 13 amino acids long, termini counted. Per germline, CDR1 SGHVS and CDR2 FQNEAQ. The CDR3 here is CASSLGSGSTDTL.

The rearrangement joins TRBV2 to TRBJ2-5; possibly TRBD2 for D (7 bases). Looked up from germline, CDR1 is SNHLY and CDR2 is FYNNEI. V lost 6 bases and J lost 2, with 22 bases in between. The CDR3 loop spans 17 amino acids. CDR3 residues: CASSLGGGGGQQETQYF. CDR3 nucleotide sequence: TGTGCCAGCAGCTTAGGGGGGGGAGGGGGGCAGCAAGAGACCCAGTACTTC.

A word on this clonotype: A junction boundary mismatches the germline segment, possibly from a read error. This chain connects TRBV7-8 to TRBJ2-1, with TRBD2 identical over 8 bases. CDR3 length: 13 amino acids. The germline CDR1 and CDR2 sequences are SGHVS and FQNEAQ. In DNA, the CDR3 is TGTGCCAGCAGCGTAGCGGGGATCCACGAGCAGCTCTTC. Protein sequence: CASSVAGIHEQLF.

J is TRBJ2-3 and V is TRBV10-3; 9 positions match TRBD2. Trimming cost V 3 bases and J 0 bases; bases outside gene matches: 13. The germline CDR1 and CDR2 sequences are ENHRY and SYGVKD. This CDR3 is 19 amino acids long. The CDR3 region has the DNA TGTGCCATCAGTGATAGGGGTTTAGCGGGGGCCAGAAGCACAGATACGCAGTATTTT. This sequence encodes CAISDRGLAGARSTDTQYF.

To note about this clonotype: The junction departs from germline at one end; a sequencing error may be responsible. V gene TRBV7-9 combines with J gene TRBJ1-2; D ambiguous. Per germline, CDR1 SEHNR and CDR2 FQNEAQ (reference sequence). This CDR3 has 16 amino acids. This CDR3 is CASSLESDGLVYDYTF. The CDR3 DNA reads as TGTGCCAGCAGCTTGGAGAGCGACGGGCTGGTATATGACTACACCTTC.

The V gene is TRBV7-9, the J gene TRBJ1-2, with D hard to call. V lost 11 bases and J 11 bases, leaving 30 bases between the germline ends. Germline V gene lookup returns CDR1 SEHNR and CDR2 FQNEAQ (reference sequence). The CDR3 loop spans 15 amino acids. The CDR3 DNA is TGTGCCTACGGCGTAACGGCGTGCGCAGAGTACCAGTACACCTTC. This codes for CAYGVTACAEYQYTF.

This clonotype was seen many times. J is TRBJ1-2 and V is TRBV5-8; D unresolved. With 1 base removed from V and 3 bases from J, the gap between germline ends came to 13 bases. Per the germline V gene, CDR1 is SGHTS and CDR2 is YDEGEE. CDR3 size: 15 residues. The CDR3 nucleotides read TGTGCCAGCAGCTTGACTAGCGGCGCCGACTATGGCTACACCTTC. This sequence encodes CASSLTSGADYGYTF.

Notes on this clonotype: One junction end does not reproduce the germline sequence, and a read error may be involved. The chain joins TRBV5-1 to TRBJ1-2; TRBD1 matches at 10 bases. CDR1 is SGHRS, CDR2 YFSETQ, per germline. This CDR3 comprises 16 residues. The CDR3 is CARQGARETHVYGYTF. The CDR3 DNA reads TGTGCCAGACAGGGGGCTAGGGAGACCCACGTATATGGCTACACCTTC.

V and J are TRBV7-8 and TRBJ1-1; D remains unclear. The CDR3 contains 15 residues. CDR1 is SGHVS and CDR2 is FQNEAQ in the germline V gene. With 1 base removed from V and 9 bases from J, the gap between germline ends came to 18 bases. DNA of the CDR3: TGTGCCAGCAGCTTAGAGGGAACAGCCAATACTCAAGCTTTCTTT. Its protein product is CASSLEGTANTQAFF. Full variable domain (outside the CDR3, taken from reference TRBV7-8 and TRBJ1-1): GAGVSQSPRYKVAKRGQDVALRCDPISGHVSLFWYQQALGQGPEFLTYFQNEAQLDKSGLPSDRFFAERPEGSVSTLKIQRTQQEDSAVYLCASSLEGTANTQAFFGQGTRLTVV.

As to this clonotype: Given the absence of the conserved phenylalanine or tryptophan at the CDR3 end, a read error is likely. The gene calls are TRBV2 and TRBJ2-1, with no clear D. Trimming left V 3 bases short and J 8 bases short, with 11 bases between. Germline V lookup: CDR1 SNHLY, CDR2 FYNNEI. The CDR3 runs 13 residues. The CDR3 sequence: CASSDGAIHEQFL. The CDR3 coding sequence is TGTGCCAGCAGTGACGGCGCGATCCATGAGCAGTTCTTG.

V and J are TRBV7-2 and TRBJ1-1, with D possibly matching TRBD1 (5 bases). This CDR3 spans 15 amino acids. V was clipped by 5 bases and J by 13 bases, with 26 bases between them. Germline V gene lookup returns CDR1 SGHTA and CDR2 FQGNSA. The CDR3: CASSEDLTAKALFFF. CDR3 coding DNA: TGTGCCAGCAGCGAAGATCTGACAGCGAAAGCTTTATTTTTCTTT.

V and J are TRBV7-2 and TRBJ2-3; tentatively, D is TRBD2 (5 bases). The CDR3 extends over 13 amino acids. Trimming pared 8 bases from V and 10 bases from J, leaving 19 bases between. CDR1 SGHTA and CDR2 FQGNSA come from the germline V gene. The CDR3 is CASGETGADAQYF. The CDR3 nucleotides read TGTGCCAGCGGGGAGACGGGCGCCGATGCGCAGTATTTT.